This is a list of T cell receptor beta chains from one sample in a study of cytomegalovirus exposure and HLA in healthy donors. Only in-frame clones appear in the TCRdb table, and some are missing; sequencing was by immunoSEQ multiplex PCR. The sample yields under 150,000 clones, 82% seen once. The specimen sequenced was PBMCs. The receptors derive from a male donor in good health and CMV-seronegative. Both conserved end residues are part of each CDR3. D genes are given only for firm matches. Clone size, where shown, is once, few, many, or a class for clones that have expanded.

TRBJ2-1 TRBV4-2 NA once CASSQERGNEQFF TGTGCCAGCAGCCAAGAGCGCGGAAATGAGCAGTTCTTC
TRBJ2-1 TRBV12-5 NA NA CASGRDLGPHNEQFF TGTGCTAGTGGGCGGGACCTCGGGCCACACAATGAGCAGTTCTTC
TRBJ1-4 TRBV29-1 TRBD1 NA CSGTGTGDEKLFF TGCAGCGGAACCGGGACAGGGGATGAAAAACTGTTTTTT
TRBJ1-1 TRBV6-6 NA NA CASSPQGSMNTEAFF TGTGCCAGCAGTCCACAGGGATCAATGAACACTGAAGCTTTCTTT
TRBJ2-5 TRBV7-9 NA NA CASSPPAAFGETQYF TGTGCCAGCAGCCCACCTGCAGCGTTCGGAGAGACCCAGTACTTC
TRBJ2-1 TRBV7-2 TRBD2 NA CASSFWTSGNNEQFF TGTGCCAGCAGCTTTTGGACTAGCGGAAATAATGAGCAGTTCTTC
TRBJ2-1 TRBV7-3 NA NA CASSPDSNEQFF TGTGCCAGCAGCCCGGACAGCAATGAGCAGTTCTTC
TRBJ1-1 TRBV5-1 NA NA CASSRERQPLGLTEAFF TGCGCCAGCAGCAGGGAGAGGCAGCCCCTGGGCCTCACTGAAGCTTTCTTT
TRBJ2-1 TRBV13 TRBD1 NA CASSRTGNEQFF TGTGCCAGCAGTCGGACAGGCAATGAGCAGTTCTTC
TRBJ2-1 TRBV1 NA NA CTSISAGSGSYNEQFF TGCACCAGCATCTCTGCGGGGAGCGGGTCCTACAATGAGCAGTTCTTC
TRBJ2-2 TRBV6-4 NA NA CASSDSGLGAGELFF TGTGCCAGCAGTGACTCGGGACTGGGGGCCGGGGAGCTGTTTTTT
TRBJ2-7 TRBV6-5 TRBD1 NA CASSSPGTGWNEQYF TGTGCCAGCAGTTCCCCCGGGACAGGGTGGAACGAGCAGTACTTC
TRBJ1-2 TRBV9 TRBD1 NA CASSASTGVQKAGYTF TGTGCCAGCAGCGCTTCGACAGGGGTACAGAAAGCTGGCTACACCTTC